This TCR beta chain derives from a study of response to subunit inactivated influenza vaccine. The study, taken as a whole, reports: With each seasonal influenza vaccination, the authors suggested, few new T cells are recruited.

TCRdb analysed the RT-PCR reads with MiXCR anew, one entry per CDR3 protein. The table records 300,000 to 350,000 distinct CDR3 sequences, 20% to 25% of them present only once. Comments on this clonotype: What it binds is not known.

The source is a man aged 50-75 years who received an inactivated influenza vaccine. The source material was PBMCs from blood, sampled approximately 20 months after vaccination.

The CDR3: CATSIELVAVGTEAFF. The CDR3 nucleotides are TGTGCCACCAGCATCGAATTAGTTGCGGTTGGCACTGAAGCTTTCTTT. The chain combines TRBV15 with TRBJ1-1; D is undetermined. In germline, CDR1 is LNHNV, CDR2 YYDKDF (reference sequence). The ends were cut back, 4 bases at V and 4 bases at J, with 19 bases in the middle. The CDR3 contains 16 residues.